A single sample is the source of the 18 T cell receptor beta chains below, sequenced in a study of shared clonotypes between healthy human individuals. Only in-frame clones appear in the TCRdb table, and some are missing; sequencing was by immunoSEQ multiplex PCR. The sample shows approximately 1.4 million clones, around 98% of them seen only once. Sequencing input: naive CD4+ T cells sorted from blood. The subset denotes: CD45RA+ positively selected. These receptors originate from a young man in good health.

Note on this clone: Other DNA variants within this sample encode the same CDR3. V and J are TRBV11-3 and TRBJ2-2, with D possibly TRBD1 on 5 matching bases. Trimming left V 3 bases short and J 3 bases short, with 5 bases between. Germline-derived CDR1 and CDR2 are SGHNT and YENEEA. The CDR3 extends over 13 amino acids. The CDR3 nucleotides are TGTGCCAGCAGCTTGACAGACACCGGGGAGCTGTTTTTT. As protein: CASSLTDTGELFF.

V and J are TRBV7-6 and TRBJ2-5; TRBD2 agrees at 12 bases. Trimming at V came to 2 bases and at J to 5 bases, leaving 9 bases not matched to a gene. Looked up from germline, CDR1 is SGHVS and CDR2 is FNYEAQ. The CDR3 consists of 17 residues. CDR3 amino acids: CASSLSASGRGWETQYF. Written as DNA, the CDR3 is TGTGCCAGCAGCTTATCAGCTAGCGGGAGGGGTTGGGAGACCCAGTACTTC.

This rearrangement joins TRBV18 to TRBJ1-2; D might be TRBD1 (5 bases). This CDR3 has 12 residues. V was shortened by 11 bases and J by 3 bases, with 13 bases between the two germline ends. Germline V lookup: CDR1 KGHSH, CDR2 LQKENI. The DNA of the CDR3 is TGTGCCGGGGACGGGAGAGACTATGGCTACACCTTC. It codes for CAGDGRDYGYTF.

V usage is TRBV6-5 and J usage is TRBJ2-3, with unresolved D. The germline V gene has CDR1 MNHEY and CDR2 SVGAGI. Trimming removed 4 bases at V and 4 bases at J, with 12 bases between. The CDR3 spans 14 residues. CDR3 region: CASSSHSNPDTQYF. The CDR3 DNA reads TGTGCCAGCAGTTCCCACTCGAACCCAGATACGCAGTATTTT.

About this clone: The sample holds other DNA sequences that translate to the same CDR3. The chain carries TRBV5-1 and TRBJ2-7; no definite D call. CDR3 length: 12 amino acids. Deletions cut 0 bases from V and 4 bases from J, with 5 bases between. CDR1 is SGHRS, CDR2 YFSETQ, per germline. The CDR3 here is CASSLGAYEQYF. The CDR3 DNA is TGCGCCAGCAGCTTGGGAGCTTACGAGCAGTACTTC.

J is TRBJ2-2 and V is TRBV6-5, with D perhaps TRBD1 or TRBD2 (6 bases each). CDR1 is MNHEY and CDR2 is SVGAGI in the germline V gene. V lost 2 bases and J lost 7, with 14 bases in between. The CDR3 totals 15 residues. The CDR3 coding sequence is TGTGCCAGCAGTTACAGGGGGGTCACGGTCGGGGAGCTGTTTTTT. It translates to CASSYRGVTVGELFF.

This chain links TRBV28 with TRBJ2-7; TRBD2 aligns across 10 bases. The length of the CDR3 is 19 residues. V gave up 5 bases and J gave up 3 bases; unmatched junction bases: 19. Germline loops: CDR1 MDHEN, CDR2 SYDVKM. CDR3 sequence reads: CASSGLGYSGGPSYYEQYF. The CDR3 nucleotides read TGTGCCAGCAGTGGGCTGGGGTATAGCGGGGGGCCCTCCTACTACGAGCAGTACTTC.

CDR3: CASSYGLTGNTEAFF. The CDR3 DNA reads as TGTGCCAGCAGTTACGGCTTGACGGGGAACACTGAAGCTTTCTTT. The chain links TRBV6-6 to TRBJ1-1, with D hard to call. V lost 2 bases, J lost 1 base, and 11 bases lay in between. The CDR3 runs 15 residues. Germline-derived CDR1 and CDR2 are MNHNY and SVGAGI (reference sequence).

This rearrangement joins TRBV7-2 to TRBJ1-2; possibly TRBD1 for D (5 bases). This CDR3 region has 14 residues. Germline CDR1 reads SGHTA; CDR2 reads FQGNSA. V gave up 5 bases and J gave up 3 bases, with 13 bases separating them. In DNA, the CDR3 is TGTGCCAGCAGCACCTCCAGGGTGCACTATGGCTACACCTTC. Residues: CASSTSRVHYGYTF.

The CDR3 nucleotides read TGCAGCGTTCTTCCGGACAGGGCTGAAGCTTTCTTT. Translation gives CSVLPDRAEAFF. V usage is TRBV29-1 and J usage is TRBJ1-1, with TRBD1 matching over 8 bases. Germline CDR1 and CDR2: SQVTM and ANQGSEA. The trim removed 5 bases at V and 6 bases at J, leaving 5 bases unmatched. This CDR3 region has 12 residues.

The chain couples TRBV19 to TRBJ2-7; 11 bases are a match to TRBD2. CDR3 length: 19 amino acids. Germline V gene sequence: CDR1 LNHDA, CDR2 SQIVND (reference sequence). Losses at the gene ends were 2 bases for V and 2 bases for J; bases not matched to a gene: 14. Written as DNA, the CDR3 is TGTGCCAGTAGTATATATTGGCCAGGGGGGACTAGCGGAGCCTACGAGCAGTACTTC. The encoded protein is CASSIYWPGGTSGAYEQYF.

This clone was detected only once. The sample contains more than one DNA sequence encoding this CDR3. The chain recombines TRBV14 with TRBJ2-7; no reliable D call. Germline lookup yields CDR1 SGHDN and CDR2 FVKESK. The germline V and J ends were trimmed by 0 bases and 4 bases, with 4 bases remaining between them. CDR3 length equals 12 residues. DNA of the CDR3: TGTGCCAGCAGCCAAGATTTTTACGAGCAGTACTTC. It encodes CASSQDFYEQYF.

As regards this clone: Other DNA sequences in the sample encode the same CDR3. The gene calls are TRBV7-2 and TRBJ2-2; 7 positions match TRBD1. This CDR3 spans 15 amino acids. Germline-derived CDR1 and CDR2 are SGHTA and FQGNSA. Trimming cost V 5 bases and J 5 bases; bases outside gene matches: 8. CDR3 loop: CASSPRTGLTGELFF. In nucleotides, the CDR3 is TGTGCCAGCAGCCCAAGGACAGGCTTGACCGGGGAGCTGTTTTTT.

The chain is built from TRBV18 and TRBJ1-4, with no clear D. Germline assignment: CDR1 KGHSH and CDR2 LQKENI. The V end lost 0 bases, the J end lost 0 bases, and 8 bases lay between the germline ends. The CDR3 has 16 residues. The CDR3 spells CASSPPRSSTNEKLFF. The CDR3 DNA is TGTGCCAGCTCACCACCGAGATCTTCAACTAATGAAAAACTGTTTTTT.

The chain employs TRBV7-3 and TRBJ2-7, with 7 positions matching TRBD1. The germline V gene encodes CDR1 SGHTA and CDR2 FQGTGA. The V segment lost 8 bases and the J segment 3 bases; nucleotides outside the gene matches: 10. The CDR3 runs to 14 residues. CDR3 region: CASLLGQLDYEQYF. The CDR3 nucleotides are TGTGCCAGCTTACTGGGACAGTTGGACTACGAGCAGTACTTC.

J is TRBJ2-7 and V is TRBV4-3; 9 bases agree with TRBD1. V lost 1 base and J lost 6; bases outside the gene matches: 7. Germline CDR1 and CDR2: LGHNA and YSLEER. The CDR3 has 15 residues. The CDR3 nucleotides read TGCGCCAGCAGCCAAGCAGCGGGACAGGGTCGCGAGCAGTACTTC. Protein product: CASSQAAGQGREQYF.

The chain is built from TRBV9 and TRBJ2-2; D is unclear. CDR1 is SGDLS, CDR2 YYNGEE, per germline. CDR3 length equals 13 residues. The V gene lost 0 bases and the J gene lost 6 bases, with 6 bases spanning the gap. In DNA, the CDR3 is TGTGCCAGCAGCGTAGGAAGTCCCGGGGAGCTGTTTTTT. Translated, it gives CASSVGSPGELFF.

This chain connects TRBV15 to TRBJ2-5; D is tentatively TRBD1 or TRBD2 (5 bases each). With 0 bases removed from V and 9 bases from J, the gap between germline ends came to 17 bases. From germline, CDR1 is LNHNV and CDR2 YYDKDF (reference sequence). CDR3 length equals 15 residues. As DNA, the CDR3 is TGTGCCACCAGCAGAGATGGGGACCACATTTCCCCCCAGTACTTC. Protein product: CATSRDGDHISPQYF.